The 22 T cell receptor beta chains presented below share a single source sample, sequenced in a study of cytomegalovirus exposure and HLA in healthy donors. The protocol was immunoSEQ multiplex PCR, while the TCRdb copy is restricted to in-frame clones and leaves out a portion. This repertoire shows roughly 350,000 clones, around 86% found once; its top ten account for about 0.91%. The sequenced material came from PBMCs. These receptors all come from a young woman in good health and CMV-seronegative.

The chain recombines TRBV4-3 with TRBJ2-7, with 10 bases identical to TRBD1. Germline CDR1 reads LGHNA; CDR2 reads YSLEER. This CDR3 contains 14 residues. Unmatched junction bases numbered 5, after V lost 3 bases and J lost 6 bases. The CDR3 loop is CASSHGTGEGEQYF. CDR3 coding DNA: TGCGCCAGCAGCCACGGGACAGGGGAGGGCGAGCAGTACTTC.

This clone was seen once. This chain links TRBV9 with TRBJ1-3; D gene ambiguous. Trimming cost V 2 bases and J 4 bases, with 16 bases left between them. The length of the CDR3 is 16 residues. From germline, CDR1 is SGDLS and CDR2 YYNGEE. CDR3 nucleotides: TGTGCCAGCAGCGTCCTCGATACCCCGGGGGGAAACACCATATATTTT. It specifies CASSVLDTPGGNTIYF.

This chain links TRBV7-9 with TRBJ2-7; D is possibly TRBD1 (5 bases). Between the trimmed V and J ends, which lost 5 bases and 3 bases, there was a span of 5 bases. In germline, CDR1 is SEHNR, CDR2 FQNEAQ (reference sequence). The CDR3 has 11 residues. CDR3 bases: TGTGCCAGCAGCACAGGCTACGAGCAGTACTTC. It codes for CASSTGYEQYF. The full variable domain, rest sourced from reference TRBV7-9 and TRBJ2-7, is DTGVSQNPRHKITKRGQNVTFRCDPISEHNRLYWYRQTLGQGPEFLTYFQNEAQLEKSRLLSDRFSAERPKGSFSTLEIQRTEQGDSAMYLCASSTGYEQYFGPGTRLTVT.

The chain has TRBV5-4 and TRBJ2-1, with 7 bases identical to TRBD1. Germline V gene lookup returns CDR1 SGHNT and CDR2 YYREEE (reference sequence). J was trimmed by 13 bases and V by 3 bases; bases with no gene match: 7. There are 12 residues in the CDR3. CDR3 residues: CASSSSGGRQFF. The DNA for the CDR3 is TGTGCCAGCAGCTCATCAGGGGGTCGTCAGTTCTTC.

V gene TRBV4-3 combines with J gene TRBJ1-5, with D unresolved. CDR3 length equals 15 residues. V was trimmed by 3 bases and J by 4 bases, leaving 13 bases between them. Germline V gene sequence: CDR1 LGHNA, CDR2 YSLEER. CDR3 sequence reads: CASSQDSDPNQPQHF. The CDR3 nucleotides read TGCGCCAGCAGCCAGGATAGCGATCCGAATCAGCCCCAGCATTTT.

This rearrangement joins TRBV6-5 to TRBJ2-1; D might be TRBD1 (7 bases). The length of the CDR3 is 14 residues. From germline, CDR1 is MNHEY and CDR2 SVGAGI. V dropped 7 bases and J dropped 8 bases, with 18 bases sitting between them. The chain's CDR3 is CASMFRRDSYEQFF. CDR3 DNA: TGTGCCAGCATGTTTAGGCGGGACAGTTATGAGCAGTTCTTC.

The table lists this clone with a few counts. The genes are TRBV4-1 and TRBJ1-2; no definite D call. Per the germline V gene, CDR1 is MGHRA and CDR2 is YSYEKL. Trimming stripped 0 bases from V and 2 bases from J, with 7 bases between. This CDR3 has 14 residues. CDR3 in DNA: TGCGCCAGCAGCCAAGAGGAGGGAAACTATGGCTACACCTTC. This translates into CASSQEEGNYGYTF.

The gene calls are TRBV28 and TRBJ2-7; 8 bases are a match to TRBD2. V was pared by 7 bases and J by 0 bases, with 5 bases of the junction left unmatched. From germline, CDR1 is MDHEN and CDR2 SYDVKM. The CDR3 spans 14 residues. For the CDR3, the DNA is TGTGCCAGCACTATGAGCGGGAGCTCCTACGAGCAGTACTTC. Translating gives CASTMSGSSYEQYF.

This CDR3 is CASSLGALADQETQYF. In nucleotides, the CDR3 is TGTGCCAGCAGCTTGGGGGCACTAGCGGACCAAGAGACCCAGTACTTC. V and J are TRBV7-9 and TRBJ2-5, with 8 bases identical to TRBD2. The germline V gene has CDR1 SEHNR and CDR2 FQNEAQ (reference sequence). The CDR3 length is 16 residues. J lost 0 bases, V lost 3 bases, and 6 bases had no gene match. The entire variable domain, with the rest obtained from reference TRBV7-9 and TRBJ2-5, is as follows: DTGVSQNPRHKITKRGQNVTFRCDPISEHNRLYWYRQTLGQGPEFLTYFQNEAQLEKSRLLSDRFSAERPKGSFSTLEIQRTEQGDSAMYLCASSLGALADQETQYFGPGTRLLVL.

This clone was observed a handful of times. The chain joins TRBV18 to TRBJ1-2, with D maybe TRBD1 (5 bases). Germline-derived CDR1 and CDR2 are KGHSH and LQKENI. This CDR3 comprises 13 residues. V shed 5 bases and J shed 6 bases, with 13 bases lying between them. Here the CDR3 DNA reads TGTGCCAGCTCAAAACCGGTAGGGGATGGCTACACCTTC. Encoded protein: CASSKPVGDGYTF.

The V and J genes are TRBV11-3 and TRBJ2-1, with 8 bases matching TRBD1. Germline loops: CDR1 SGHNT, CDR2 YENEEA. The V gene end was trimmed by 3 bases and the J gene end by 5 bases; junction bases not matched to a gene: 3. CDR3 length equals 14 residues. The DNA of the CDR3 is TGTGCCAGCAGCTTGACAGGGGAAGACAATGAGCAGTTCTTC. Its protein is CASSLTGEDNEQFF.

This chain joins TRBV9 and TRBJ2-1, with TRBD2 matching 8 bases. The CDR3 is 14 residues long. The germline CDR1 and CDR2 sequences are SGDLS and YYNGEE. Trimming cost V 7 bases and J 1 base; bases outside gene matches: 4. The CDR3 DNA reads TGTGCCAGCTGTAGCGGGACGTCCTACAATGAGCAGTTCTTC. Its translation: CASCSGTSYNEQFF.

This clone appeared a single time. The genes are TRBV6-5 and TRBJ1-5; no clear D gene. The ends were cut back, 4 bases at V and 1 base at J, with 5 bases in the middle. The CDR3 totals 13 residues. Germline V lookup: CDR1 MNHEY, CDR2 SVGAGI. The CDR3 nucleotides are TGTGCCAGCAGTTTGGGCAGCAATCAGCCCCAGCATTTT. The encoded protein is CASSLGSNQPQHF.

This chain connects TRBV7-2 to TRBJ2-7; 10 nucleotides agree with TRBD1. Per the germline V gene, CDR1 is SGHTA and CDR2 is FQGNSA. CDR3 size: 14 residues. V lost 3 bases and J lost 6; bases outside the gene matches: 5. CDR3 protein: CASSFWDRGGEQYF. The CDR3 DNA is TGTGCCAGCAGCTTCTGGGACAGGGGCGGCGAGCAGTACTTC. Based on the CDR3 plus reference TRBV7-2 and TRBJ2-7, the full variable domain is GAGVSQSPSNKVTEKGKDVELRCDPISGHTALYWYRQSLGQGLEFLIYFQGNSAPDKSGLPSDRFSAERTGGSVSTLTIQRTQQEDSAVYLCASSFWDRGGEQYFGPGTRLTVT.

V and J are TRBV9 and TRBJ2-7; D is possibly TRBD1 (6 bases). Germline assignment: CDR1 SGDLS and CDR2 YYNGEE. Trimming took 3 bases from V and 5 from J, leaving 18 bases between them. The CDR3 is 15 residues long. DNA of the CDR3: TGTGCCAGCAGCGAGGGACCGGGACATACGGACGAGCAGTACTTC. It specifies CASSEGPGHTDEQYF.

The V and J genes are TRBV28 and TRBJ2-1, with D maybe TRBD2 (6 bases). The CDR3 is made up of 13 amino acids. Germline assignment: CDR1 MDHEN and CDR2 SYDVKM. The V end lost 3 bases, the J end lost 6 bases, and 9 bases lay between the germline ends. CDR3 amino acids: CASSLSRGNEQFF. The CDR3 nucleotides are TGTGCCAGCAGTTTGTCGCGGGGCAATGAGCAGTTCTTC.

V is TRBV7-8 and J is TRBJ2-7; 7 positions agree with TRBD2. Germline loops: CDR1 SGHVS, CDR2 FQNEAQ. The V and J ends lost 1 base and 1 base, in that order; junction bases with no gene match: 10. CDR3 length equals 17 residues. CDR3 sequence: CASSLVEGGRGSYEQYF. Written as DNA, the CDR3 is TGTGCCAGCAGCTTAGTTGAGGGAGGGAGAGGGTCCTACGAGCAGTACTTC.

V and J are TRBV9 and TRBJ2-1; maybe TRBD2 (6 bases). Germline V CDR1 and CDR2: SGDLS, YYNGEE. CDR3 size: 15 residues. V gave up 0 bases and J gave up 1 base, with 8 bases separating them. The chain's CDR3 is CASSVDGGSYNEQFF. The CDR3 region has the DNA TGTGCCAGCAGCGTAGATGGAGGGTCCTACAATGAGCAGTTCTTC. The complete variable domain, with remaining parts taken from reference TRBV9 and TRBJ2-1, reads DSGVTQTPKHLITATGQRVTLRCSPRSGDLSVYWYQQSLDQGLQFLIQYYNGEERAKGNILERFSAQQFPDLHSELNLSSLELGDSALYFCASSVDGGSYNEQFFGPGTRLTVL.

J is TRBJ1-2 and V is TRBV5-4, with TRBD1 matching over 8 bases. Germline CDR1 reads SGHNT; CDR2 reads YYREEE (reference sequence). The CDR3 is made up of 16 amino acids. V was clipped by 6 bases and J by 3 bases; unmatched bases: 13. The CDR3 protein is CASTPTGVLSHYGYTF. The CDR3 DNA is TGTGCCAGCACCCCGACAGGGGTTCTATCTCACTATGGCTACACCTTC.

The J gene is TRBJ1-2, the V gene TRBV19, with D possibly being TRBD1 (5 bases). V was cut by 3 bases and J by 0 bases, with 11 bases left in between. This CDR3 region has 15 residues. Germline V gives CDR1 LNHDA, CDR2 SQIVND (reference sequence). The CDR3 coding sequence is TGTGCCAGTAGTATTGGGCAGGGATCTAACTATGGCTACACCTTC. Protein product: CASSIGQGSNYGYTF.

The gene calls are TRBV9 and TRBJ2-2, with 7 bases matching TRBD2. The germline CDR1 and CDR2 sequences are SGDLS and YYNGEE. The CDR3 has 16 amino acids. V dropped 0 bases and J dropped 6; count of bases not matched to a gene: 8. The chain's CDR3 is CASSVGLRERAGELFF. CDR3 bases: TGTGCCAGCAGCGTAGGATTGCGGGAGCGGGCCGGGGAGCTGTTTTTT. Full variable domain (rest looked up from reference TRBV9 and TRBJ2-2): DSGVTQTPKHLITATGQRVTLRCSPRSGDLSVYWYQQSLDQGLQFLIQYYNGEERAKGNILERFSAQQFPDLHSELNLSSLELGDSALYFCASSVGLRERAGELFFGEGSRLTVL.

The CDR3, as DNA: TGCAGCGTCCGACAGGGGGCTTATGGCTACACCTTC. Amino acid sequence: CSVRQGAYGYTF. The J gene is TRBJ1-2, the V gene TRBV29-1; TRBD1 matches 10 bases. The germline V gene has CDR1 SQVTM and CDR2 ANQGSEA. Trimming removed 6 bases from V and 5 bases from J; junction bases left unmatched: 3. The CDR3 runs 12 residues.